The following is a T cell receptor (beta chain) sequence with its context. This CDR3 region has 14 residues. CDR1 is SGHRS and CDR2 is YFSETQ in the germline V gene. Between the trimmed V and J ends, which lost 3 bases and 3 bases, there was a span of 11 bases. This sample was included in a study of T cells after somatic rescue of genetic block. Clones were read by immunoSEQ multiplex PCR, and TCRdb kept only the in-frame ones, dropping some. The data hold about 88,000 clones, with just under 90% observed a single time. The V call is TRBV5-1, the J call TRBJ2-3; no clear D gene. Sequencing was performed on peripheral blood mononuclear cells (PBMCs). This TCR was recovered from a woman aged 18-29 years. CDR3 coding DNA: TGCGCCAGCAGCTCCCCGGTGGGGACAGATACGCAGTATTTT. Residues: CASSSPVGTDTQYF.